Below, one T cell receptor beta chain is given with its context. This CDR3 is 13 amino acids long. CDR1 is MDHEN and CDR2 is SYDVKM in the germline V gene. Germline trimming cut 6 bases from V and 5 bases from J; bases unmatched to any gene: 5. The method was immunoSEQ multiplex PCR; TCRdb's version includes in-frame clones alone and lacks a portion of them. Of over 150,000 clones in the sample, around 90% were seen once. The entry originates in a study of control samples from healthy donors and cancer patients. Sequencing was done on a sample of blood. The source of this sequence is a woman between 45 and 65 years old in good health. This chain joins TRBV28 and TRBJ2-7; 9 bases map to TRBD1. The CDR3 reads CASSVQGAHEQYF. CDR3 in DNA: TGTGCCAGCAGCGTACAGGGGGCACACGAGCAGTACTTC.